The clone carrying this TCR beta chain was recorded once. This sample was taken from a study of blood T cell repertoires in COVID-19. Study context: Whether acute or convalescent, the COVID-19 samples came from the United States, Italy and Spain. The cDNA or gDNA used as material had been derived from T cells, B-cell-depleted T cells, or PBMCs.

Germline CDR1 and CDR2: MDHEN and SYDVKM. V was clipped by 4 bases and J by 0 bases, with 9 bases between them. The CDR3 loop spans 14 amino acids. Methods used by the authors: Nucleated cell number was recorded as an estimate derived from reference gene primer amplification. The protocol was immunoSEQ multiplex PCR, while the TCRdb copy is restricted to in-frame clones and leaves out a portion. V and J calls and clone size are copied from that table; D and trimming were computed from the DNA. Of approximately 190,000 clones detected, roughly 90% appear once; the ten largest clones hold roughly 5.6%.

The V gene is TRBV28, the J gene TRBJ1-2; D is undetermined. Source material: peripheral blood. This TCR was sampled from a woman aged 40 to 50 who had recovered from COVID-19. The chain's CDR3 is CASSSPTANYGYTF. In nucleotides, the CDR3 is TGTGCCAGCAGTTCCCCCACAGCTAACTATGGCTACACCTTC.